This record concerns one T cell receptor (beta chain) sequence. The assay was immunoSEQ multiplex PCR, and TCRdb's table has in-frame clones only and misses some. The sample shows 71,000 or so clones, roughly 91% of them seen only once. Enrolled patients showed locally advanced or metastatic urothelial carcinoma. The CDR3 has 13 amino acids. V was pared by 7 bases and J by 0 bases, with 5 bases of the junction left unmatched. Germline V lookup: CDR1 SQVTM, CDR2 ANQGSEA. This sample is part of a study of PD-L1 blockade in urothelial cancer. Overall study: As for prior chemotherapy regimens, patients had received 0 to 3. Among blood samples, the median T cell count was around 150,000.

The genes are TRBV29-1 and TRBJ1-1, with 7 bases that match TRBD1. The source material was PBMCs, sampled around atezolizumab (anti-PD-L1) treatment. The sequence was collected from a man aged 60 to 75 with urothelial cancer. CDR3 region: CSAKGQLNTEAFF. The CDR3 DNA reads TGCAGCGCAAAGGGACAGCTGAACACTGAAGCTTTCTTT.